Below are 20 T cell receptor delta chains sequenced from a single sample in a study of Vδ1+ human thymocytes. Findings of the study overall: Highly polyclonal TRG and TRD repertoires with Gaussian CDR3 length distributions appeared in thymus.

Antigens for these TCRs are unknown. Sequences come from RNA converted to cDNA by reverse transcription. Pooled V-gene forward primers with one constant-region reverse primer generated the CDR3 amplicons by multiplex PCR. TCRdb re-processed the multiplex PCR reads via CATT. The table lists about 54,000 delta-chain clones, about 15% of them singletons. The sample consisted of Vdelta1+ gamma-delta thymocytes from the thymus. The subset denotes: FACS-sorted CD3+ TCRalphabeta- TCRVdelta1+ TCRVdelta2- thymocytes. All receptors come from a boy under two years old who had congenital heart surgery.

This clone has only a few counts. The rearrangement links TRDV1 to TRDJ1, with D perhaps matching TRDD3 (5 bases). The V gene's germline CDR1 is TSWWSYY and CDR2 QGS. Trimming stripped 3 bases from V and 0 bases from J, with 17 bases between. This CDR3 region has 17 residues. As DNA, the CDR3 is TGTGCTCTTGGGGACGGGGACTATCTCTCATACACCGATAAACTCATCTTT. As protein: CALGDGDYLSYTDKLIF.

The rearrangement joins TRDV1 to TRDJ1; 13 bases agree with TRDD3. Trimming cost V 0 bases and J 3 bases; bases outside gene matches: 22. Per the germline V gene, CDR1 is TSWWSYY and CDR2 is QGS. The CDR3 spans 23 residues. In DNA form, the CDR3 reads TGTGCTCTTGGGGAACTAGTACGCAAGCCTCAATACTGGGGGATACGAGGGGCCGATAAACTCATCTTT. Encoded protein: CALGELVRKPQYWGIRGADKLIF.

This clone was recorded a few times. The rearrangement uses TRDV1 and TRDJ1; 8 bases fit TRDD3. Per the germline V gene, CDR1 is TSWWSYY and CDR2 is QGS. Trimming cost V 8 bases and J 0 bases; bases outside gene matches: 14. The CDR3 has 17 residues. CDR3 nucleotide sequence: TGTGCTCTTCTTCCTTCGACTGGGGGCCCGTACACCGATAAACTCATCTTT. Translated, it gives CALLPSTGGPYTDKLIF.

At least ten counts were recorded for this clone. The V and J genes are TRDV2 and TRDJ1, with 12 bases aligning to TRDD3. CDR3 length: 18 residues. The V gene end was trimmed by 0 bases and the J gene end by 0 bases; junction bases not matched to a gene: 7. Germline V gene sequence: CDR1 GEAIGNYY, CDR2 EKD. Written as DNA, the CDR3 is TGTGCCTGTGACACCATACTGGGGGATACACCGTACACCGATAAACTCATCTTT. Residues: CACDTILGDTPYTDKLIF.

This sequence joins TRDV1 and TRDJ1; 9 bases line up with TRDD3. The CDR3 is made up of 17 amino acids. V shed 4 bases, J shed 2 bases, and the junction held 11 bases outside the gene matches. Looked up from germline, CDR1 is TSWWSYY and CDR2 is QGS. The CDR3 nucleotides read TGTGCTCTTGGGGCTAGTCAGGCCGGGGATACGACCGATAAACTCATCTTT. It is translated as CALGASQAGDTTDKLIF.

This clone is medium-sized. The rearrangement links TRDV2 to TRDJ1; TRDD3 agrees at 10 bases. The CDR3 spans 23 residues. Trimming took 1 base from V and 0 from J; bases not matched to a gene: 25. The V gene's germline CDR1 is GEAIGNYY and CDR2 EKD. The CDR3: CACDTSIYWGSTGGCRYTDKLIF. CDR3 nucleotide sequence: TGTGCCTGTGACACTTCTATCTACTGGGGATCTACTGGGGGATGCAGGTACACCGATAAACTCATCTTT.

This clone was detected only a few times. The chain joins TRDV1 to TRDJ1; 8 positions match TRDD3. With 4 bases clipped from V and 1 base from J, the junction kept 26 bases outside the gene matches. The CDR3 sequence is 22 residues long. CDR1 is TSWWSYY and CDR2 is QGS in the germline V gene. The chain's CDR3 is CALGVLDLPIGYWGETTDKLIF. The DNA for the CDR3 is TGTGCTCTTGGGGTCCTAGATCTTCCCATAGGGTACTGGGGGGAAACCACCGATAAACTCATCTTT.

This clone was observed a few times. This sequence joins TRDV1 and TRDJ1; TRDD2 might be the D (5 bases). The CDR3 is made up of 17 amino acids. The V end lost 4 bases, the J end lost 1 base, and 19 bases lay between the germline ends. Per the germline V gene, CDR1 is TSWWSYY and CDR2 is QGS. The CDR3 reads CALGALFLRVGTDKLIF. The CDR3 nucleotides are TGTGCTCTTGGGGCCCTTTTCCTGCGAGTGGGCACCGATAAACTCATCTTT.

This clone turned up a few times. The chain joins TRDV1 to TRDJ1; D possibly uses TRDD2 or TRDD3 (7 bases each). V was cut by 3 bases and J by 4 bases, with 30 bases left in between. This CDR3 region has 20 residues. Germline loops: CDR1 TSWWSYY, CDR2 QGS. This CDR3 reads CALGDPVSYVMGDEYDKLIF. In nucleotides, the CDR3 is TGTGCTCTTGGGGACCCCGTTTCCTACGTGATGGGGGACGAATACGATAAACTCATCTTT.

The genes are TRDV1 and TRDJ1, with no clear D. The CDR3 is 20 amino acids. Germline V gene data show CDR1 as TSWWSYY and CDR2 as QGS. V was clipped by 2 bases and J by 0 bases, with 25 bases between them. The CDR3 loop is CALGEFPWFDRGGYTDKLIF. In DNA form, the CDR3 reads TGTGCTCTTGGGGAATTCCCCTGGTTCGACCGAGGAGGGTACACCGATAAACTCATCTTT.

The table lists this clone with many counts. The rearrangement links TRDV2 to TRDJ1; TRDD3 matches 13 bases. The CDR3 spans 19 residues. The germline V gene encodes CDR1 GEAIGNYY and CDR2 EKD. With 0 bases clipped from V and 0 bases from J, the junction kept 9 bases outside the gene matches. The CDR3 region has the DNA TGTGCCTGTGACACCGGGGTACTGGGGGATACGCTTTACACCGATAAACTCATCTTT. Amino acid sequence: CACDTGVLGDTLYTDKLIF.

V is TRDV1 and J is TRDJ1; 8 bases align to TRDD3. Germline V gives CDR1 TSWWSYY, CDR2 QGS. The CDR3 contains 21 residues. Trimming took 5 bases from V and 0 from J; bases not matched to a gene: 23. The CDR3 region has the DNA TGTGCTCTTGGGTTCCGAAGGGCTCTCCTACACCTACTGGGGGACACCGATAAACTCATCTTT. This sequence encodes CALGFRRALLHLLGDTDKLIF.

V is TRDV1 and J is TRDJ1, with 7 bases fitting TRDD3. Trimming at V came to 3 bases and at J to 0 bases, leaving 19 bases not matched to a gene. This CDR3 is 20 amino acids long. From germline, CDR1 is TSWWSYY and CDR2 QGS. For the CDR3, the DNA is TGTGCTCTTGGGGAGCCCTGGTTGGAGGGATACTTTCGGTACACCGATAAACTCATCTTT. Translation gives CALGEPWLEGYFRYTDKLIF.

The V and J genes are TRDV1 and TRDJ1, with D possibly matching TRDD3 (6 bases). The CDR3 length is 23 residues. Trimming removed 1 base at V and 0 bases at J, with 33 bases between. The germline gives CDR1 TSWWSYY, CDR2 QGS. Here the CDR3 DNA reads TGTGCTCTTGGGGAACATCATTCTTACGCCGGGGGAACCGAGGGCTTGTACACCGATAAACTCATCTTT. The encoded protein is CALGEHHSYAGGTEGLYTDKLIF.

This clone has only a few counts. V gene TRDV1 combines with J gene TRDJ1; 11 bases map to TRDD3. Trimming removed 5 bases from V and 0 bases from J; junction bases left unmatched: 20. CDR3 size: 21 residues. CDR1 TSWWSYY and CDR2 QGS come from the germline V gene. CDR3 nucleotides: TGTGCTCTTGGGCCCCACCTTCCTACGATACTGGGGGATATCTACACCGATAAACTCATCTTT. It encodes CALGPHLPTILGDIYTDKLIF.

The J gene is TRDJ1, the V gene TRDV1; a possible D gene is TRDD3 (5 bases). Trimming left V 5 bases short and J 10 bases short, with 23 bases between. This CDR3 has 15 residues. CDR1 and CDR2 from the germline V gene are TSWWSYY and QGS. The CDR3 nucleotides read TGTGCTCTTGGGAACTTATACGGCCCGGGGGTTGGACTCATCTTT. Protein: CALGNLYGPGVGLIF.

This clone was detected only a few times. V and J are TRDV1 and TRDJ1; the D gene is possibly TRDD3 (5 bases). The CDR3 is 18 residues long. V shed 5 bases and J shed 0 bases, with 22 bases lying between them. Germline V CDR1 and CDR2: TSWWSYY, QGS. CDR3 coding DNA: TGTGCTCTTGGGCCCCCCTTTGGGAGAGGGGGCTACACCGATAAACTCATCTTT. Translated: CALGPPFGRGGYTDKLIF.

This clone occurred a few times. The V call is TRDV1, the J call TRDJ1; D remains ambiguous. Between the trimmed V and J ends, which lost 1 base and 0 bases, there was a span of 15 bases. The CDR3 contains 17 residues. CDR1 is TSWWSYY, CDR2 QGS, per germline. CDR3 sequence (DNA): TGTGCTCTTGGGGAACAAAGGAATGGAAGGTACACCGATAAACTCATCTTT. Protein sequence: CALGEQRNGRYTDKLIF.

The sample holds a few counts of this clone. The chain joins TRDV1 to TRDJ1; TRDD2 might be the D (5 bases). This CDR3 region has 17 residues. Germline loops: CDR1 TSWWSYY, CDR2 QGS. V lost 0 bases, J lost 10 bases, and 24 bases lay in between. The CDR3 DNA reads TGTGCTCTTGGGGAACTAGTTCGTCCCTTCGCTGTACGGGGACTCATCTTT. This translates into CALGELVRPFAVRGLIF.

This chain uses TRDV1 with TRDJ1, with 8 bases matching TRDD3. After removal of 2 bases from V and 0 bases from J, the junction contained 14 bases not matched to a gene. Germline V gene sequence: CDR1 TSWWSYY, CDR2 QGS. The CDR3 has 19 amino acids. The chain's CDR3 is CALGEFWRPTGGYTDKLIF. CDR3 in DNA: TGTGCTCTTGGGGAATTCTGGCGCCCCACTGGGGGGTACACCGATAAACTCATCTTT.